A selection of T cell receptor beta chains follows, all from one sample in a study of post-analysis software for immune sequencing data. Using its own MiXCR run on the PCR reads, TCRdb lists one record per CDR3 protein. The sample lists over 250,000 distinct CDR3 sequences, approximately 34% seen once, with around 4.7% in the top ten. Sequencing used blood. The receptors stem from a girl aged 5 to 17 with multiple sclerosis. CDR3s include the opening cysteine and the closing phenylalanine or tryptophan. A D gene is named only where the DNA matches it firmly. Not all rows give a size; the values are once, few, many and, for expanded clones, a class.

cdr3_aa	cdr3_nt	j_call	clone_size	v_call	d_call
CATSRGQSRVGADTQYF	TGTGCCACCAGCAGAGGTCAATCCAGGGTCGGCGCAGATACGCAGTATTTT	TRBJ2-3	many	TRBV15	NA
CASSQDLADTDTQYF	TGTGCCAGCAGCCAAGATCTAGCGGACACAGATACGCAGTATTTT	TRBJ2-3	NA	TRBV4-2	TRBD2
CAREQEYLAKNIRYF	TGTGCCAGAGAACAGGAATATCTAGCCAAAAACATTCGGTACTTC	TRBJ2-4	NA	TRBV28	NA
CASTFWGRDEQYF	TGTGCCAGCACCTTCTGGGGGCGGGACGAGCAGTACTTC	TRBJ2-7	few	TRBV7-8	NA
CSARTGPNTGELFF	TGCAGTGCAAGGACAGGTCCTAACACCGGGGAGCTGTTTTTT	TRBJ2-2	few	TRBV20-1	TRBD1
CSAERTNTEAFF	TGCAGTGCCGAACGGACGAACACTGAAGCTTTCTTT	TRBJ1-1	NA	TRBV20-1	NA
CSVTADRSNTEAFF	TGCAGCGTTACTGCGGACAGATCGAACACTGAAGCTTTCTTT	TRBJ1-1	few	TRBV29-1	NA
CASTLGTGGLRRNTIYF	TGTGCCAGTACCCTGGGTACGGGTGGCCTAAGGCGAAACACCATATATTTT	TRBJ1-3	few	TRBV19	NA
CASSLLPGLAGGTSSYNEQFF	TGTGCCAGCAGTTTATTACCGGGACTAGCGGGGGGGACGAGCTCCTACAATGAGCAGTTCTTC	TRBJ2-1	many	TRBV28	TRBD2
CASSQEPGTGGNEQFF	TGCGCCAGCAGCCAAGAACCCGGGACAGGCGGTAATGAGCAGTTCTTC	TRBJ2-1	many	TRBV4-1	TRBD1
CASSNRGLTDTQYF	TGTGCCAGCAGTAACAGGGGGCTCACAGATACGCAGTATTTT	TRBJ2-3	many	TRBV6-5	TRBD1
CASCVQEGSQPQHF	TGTGCCAGCTGTGTTCAGGAGGGGAGTCAGCCCCAGCATTTT	TRBJ1-5	NA	TRBV6-1	NA
CASSQPPLAGGYNEQFF	TGTGCCAGCAGCCAACCTCCCCTAGCGGGGGGTTACAATGAGCAGTTCTTC	TRBJ2-1	many	TRBV6-1	TRBD2
CASSHSGIDSGANVLTF	TGTGCCAGCAGCCATAGCGGGATCGACTCTGGGGCCAACGTCCTGACTTTC	TRBJ2-6	many	TRBV5-6	TRBD2
CSAHLGQGGYGYTF	TGCAGTGCCCATCTAGGACAGGGGGGCTATGGCTACACCTTC	TRBJ1-2	NA	TRBV20-1	TRBD1
CSVGKAVEVFF	TGCAGTGTCGGTAAGGCGGTCGAAGTTTTCTTT	TRBJ1-1	NA	TRBV20-1	NA
CASSSGTVGSWGGCTF	TGTGCCAGCAGTTCCGGGACAGTTGGCTCGTGGGGTGGCTGCACCTTC	TRBJ1-2	few	TRBV28	TRBD1
CASSSGGAGANVLTF	TGTGCCAGCAGTTCAGGGGGCGCTGGGGCCAACGTCCTGACTTTC	TRBJ2-6	many	TRBV12-3/TRBV12-4	TRBD1
CASSQGTASSYEQYF	TGCGCCAGCAGCCAAGGGACGGCCAGCTCCTACGAGCAGTACTTC	TRBJ2-7	many	TRBV4-1	NA
CASSFRDRVQGTFF	TGCGCCAGCAGCTTCCGGGACAGGGTTCAGGGGACTTTCTTT	TRBJ1-1	NA	TRBV5-1	TRBD1
CASRGSSGSRTGELFF	TGTGCCAGCAGAGGTAGTAGCGGGAGTCGTACCGGGGAGCTGTTTTTT	TRBJ2-2	few	TRBV27	TRBD2
CSASSISVGYYEQYF	TGCAGTGCTAGCAGCATATCGGTGGGGTACTACGAGCAGTACTTC	TRBJ2-7	NA	TRBV20-1	NA
CSALAFAQYF	TGCAGCGCCCTAGCATTTGCGCAGTATTTT	TRBJ2-3	NA	TRBV29-1	NA
CASSEACTGEMNEQFF	TGTGCCAGCAGTGAAGCGTGTACAGGGGAGATGAATGAGCAGTTCTTC	TRBJ2-1	NA	TRBV6-1	TRBD1
CASSPGGAEYHTDTQYF	TGTGCCAGCAGCCCAGGTGGGGCGGAATACCACACAGATACGCAGTATTTT	TRBJ2-3	NA	TRBV7-9	NA
CASSPRAQETQYF	TGTGCCAGCAGTCCCCGGGCACAAGAGACCCAGTACTTC	TRBJ2-5	many	TRBV27	NA
CASSPVGGMAGYTF	TGTGCCAGCAGCCCGGTGGGGGGAATGGCTGGCTACACCTTC	TRBJ1-2	NA	TRBV28	NA
CASSLVGPPGGYTF	TGCGCCAGCAGCTTGGTGGGCCCCCCGGGCGGCTACACCTTC	TRBJ1-2	many	TRBV5-1	NA
CATSRVRAGGNEQFF	TGTGCCACCAGCAGAGTTCGAGCTGGGGGCAATGAGCAGTTCTTC	TRBJ2-1	NA	TRBV15	NA
CASSLGHVIDKPSYNEQFF	TGTGCCAGCAGCTTAGGCCACGTTATCGACAAACCCTCCTACAATGAGCAGTTCTTC	TRBJ2-1	many	TRBV7-2	NA
CASSYFAGGGQPQHF	TGTGCCAGCAGTTATTTCGCAGGGGGGGGACAGCCCCAGCATTTT	TRBJ1-5	NA	TRBV6-2/TRBV6-3	TRBD1
CATSDSGTRGYNEQFF	TGTGCCACCAGTGATTCCGGGACTAGAGGCTACAATGAGCAGTTCTTC	TRBJ2-1	NA	TRBV24-1	TRBD2
CATGEGDNEQYF	TGTGCCACAGGAGAGGGGGACAATGAGCAGTACTTC	TRBJ2-7	NA	TRBV24-1	NA
CASSLYGTGISYNSPLHF	TGTGCCAGCAGTTTATACGGGACAGGGATCTCCTATAATTCACCCCTCCACTTT	TRBJ1-6	few	TRBV27	TRBD1
CASSVDWTSPRRAQYF	TGCGCCAGCAGCGTTGATTGGACTAGCCCCCGGAGGGCCCAGTACTTC	TRBJ2-5	many	TRBV4-1	TRBD2
CASSHQSSGKRETQYF	TGTGCCAGCAGCCACCAAAGCTCGGGGAAAAGGGAGACCCAGTACTTC	TRBJ2-5	many	TRBV3-1	NA
CASTERVPQANEKLFF	TGTGCCAGTACCGAACGGGTGCCCCAGGCTAATGAAAAACTGTTTTTT	TRBJ1-4	many	TRBV19	NA
CASSFDKVGDTEAFF	TGCGCCAGCAGCTTCGACAAAGTGGGGGACACTGAAGCTTTCTTT	TRBJ1-1	many	TRBV5-1	NA
CASSFTTGGTETQYF	TGTGCCAGCAGCTTTACCACAGGGGGAACAGAGACCCAGTACTTC	TRBJ2-5	NA	TRBV7-2	TRBD1
CSAGDGYTF	TGCAGCGCTGGTGATGGCTACACCTTC	TRBJ1-2	many	TRBV29-1	NA
CASSRTGAGGVSTDTQYF	TGCGCCAGCAGCCGGACGGGCGCTGGCGGGGTTAGCACAGATACGCAGTATTTT	TRBJ2-3	NA	TRBV5-1	NA
CASRDRDKGDTEAFF	TGTGCCAGCAGGGACAGGGATAAGGGGGACACTGAAGCTTTCTTT	TRBJ1-1	few	TRBV6-4	TRBD1
CSAGKGAAKNIQYF	TGCAGTGCGGGGAAGGGGGCTGCCAAAAACATTCAGTACTTC	TRBJ2-4	few	TRBV20-1	TRBD1
CASSLRGGIREQFF	TGTGCCAGCAGCCTGCGGGGAGGGATCCGTGAGCAGTTCTTC	TRBJ2-1	many	TRBV4-2	TRBD2
CASSFGGSTDAEYF	TGTGCCAGCAGCTTTGGCGGGAGCACAGATGCGGAGTATTTT	TRBJ2-3	NA	TRBV12-3/TRBV12-4	TRBD2
CASSPRGPGVGETQYF	TGTGCCAGCAGCCCCCGGGGCCCAGGCGTAGGAGAGACCCAGTACTTC	TRBJ2-5	many	TRBV7-2	NA
CATSRDRLAGSSYEQYF	TGTGCCACCAGCAGGGATCGACTAGCGGGCAGCTCCTACGAGCAGTACTTC	TRBJ2-7	NA	TRBV15	TRBD2
CASSASRAQNAGELFF	TGTGCCAGCAGTGCTTCGCGCGCACAGAACGCCGGGGAGCTGTTTTTT	TRBJ2-2	few	TRBV25-1	NA